This passage covers 12 T cell receptor beta chains from one sample sequenced in a study of technical replicates of blood from a handful of donors. The method was immunoSEQ multiplex PCR; TCRdb's version includes in-frame clones alone and lacks a portion of them. The sample carries more than 90,000 clones, approximately 95% recorded once. The sample was T cells isolated from PBMCs. The receptors derive from a human donor in good health.

V usage is TRBV30 and J usage is TRBJ2-5, with TRBD2 matching 12 bases. J lost 7 bases, V lost 2 bases, and 5 bases had no gene match. This CDR3 is built from 14 residues. Germline CDR1 is GTSNPN and CDR2 is SVGIG (reference sequence). CDR3 sequence (DNA): TGTGCCTGGAGTCGGCTAGCGGGGGGGGTGACCCAGTACTTC. It specifies CAWSRLAGGVTQYF.

This clone showed up just once. The CDR3, as DNA: TGTGCCAGCAGGTTTAATGGGCAGGTCACAGATACGCAGTATTTT. As protein: CASRFNGQVTDTQYF. The chain is built from TRBV27 and TRBJ2-3; D unresolved. This CDR3 spans 15 amino acids. V was trimmed by 6 bases and J by 2 bases, leaving 15 bases between them. The germline gives CDR1 MNHEY, CDR2 SMNVEV (reference sequence).

The chain combines TRBV7-9 with TRBJ1-1, with D perhaps matching TRBD1 (5 bases). In germline, CDR1 is SEHNR, CDR2 FQNEAQ (reference sequence). The V and J ends lost 5 bases and 9 bases respectively, with 16 bases between them. The CDR3 totals 13 residues. In DNA form, the CDR3 reads TGTGCCAGCAGCCCGAGTCTGGCAGGGAAAGCTTTCTTT. It is translated as CASSPSLAGKAFF.

The rearrangement links TRBV9 to TRBJ1-1; weak D call: TRBD1 (6 bases). The germline V gene has CDR1 SGDLS and CDR2 YYNGEE. V was trimmed by 3 bases and J by 4 bases, leaving 13 bases between them. CDR3 length: 14 amino acids. CDR3 protein: CASSANTGITEAFF. The DNA of the CDR3 is TGTGCCAGCAGCGCCAACACAGGGATCACTGAAGCTTTCTTT.

The rearrangement uses TRBV7-7 and TRBJ1-4; 8 bases map to TRBD1. Germline values: CDR1 SSHAT, CDR2 FNYEAQ (reference sequence). The CDR3 has 13 amino acids. The CDR3 region is CAISRGRGEKLFF. CDR3 bases: TGTGCTATCTCCAGGGGGCGGGGGGAAAAACTGTTTTTT.

This chain links TRBV28 with TRBJ2-3; 9 nucleotides align to TRBD2. Germline V gene sequence: CDR1 MDHEN, CDR2 SYDVKM. Trimming cost V 8 bases and J 5 bases; bases outside gene matches: 11. The length of the CDR3 is 15 residues. Here the CDR3 reads CASWSGRTGGDTQYF. For the CDR3, the DNA is TGTGCCAGCTGGAGCGGGAGGACCGGTGGAGATACGCAGTATTTT.

About this clone: The junction and the germline gene differ at one end; a read error may be behind it. This CDR3 is also generated by other DNA sequences in the sample. This chain uses TRBV5-1 with TRBJ1-2; D gene ambiguous. Germline V gives CDR1 SGHRS, CDR2 YFSETQ. This CDR3 is 18 amino acids long. This CDR3 reads CASSLYGLMEAVNYGYTF. Here the CDR3 DNA reads TGCGCCAGCAGCTTGTACGGGCTTATGGAGGCGGTTAACTATGGCTACACCTTT.

The J gene is TRBJ1-4, the V gene TRBV30; D not certain. The CDR3 covers 16 residues. The V and J ends lost 1 base and 1 base respectively, with 13 bases between them. Germline V gene sequence: CDR1 GTSNPN, CDR2 SVGIG (reference sequence). CDR3 protein: CAWSEPNGGTNEKLFF. The DNA for the CDR3 is TGTGCCTGGAGTGAGCCTAATGGTGGAACTAATGAAAAACTGTTTTTT.

This chain links TRBV6-5 with TRBJ2-6, with 7 bases that match TRBD1. The CDR3 has 14 amino acids. V shed 3 bases and J 15 bases; nucleotides not matched to a gene: 11. Germline CDR1 is MNHEY and CDR2 is SVGAGI. In DNA form, the CDR3 reads TGTGCCAGCAGTTATAGGGACAGTAAGTACGGCCTGACTTTC. Its protein product is CASSYRDSKYGLTF.

This sequence joins TRBV28 and TRBJ2-6, with D maybe TRBD1 (6 bases). This CDR3 is built from 13 residues. V was clipped by 2 bases and J by 12 bases, with 11 bases between them. Germline V CDR1 and CDR2: MDHEN, SYDVKM. The CDR3, as DNA: TGTGCCAGCAGTTTACCCGGGACATCCGTCCTGACTTTC. Translated, it gives CASSLPGTSVLTF.

This clone was found once. The rearrangement uses TRBV5-1 and TRBJ2-1; perhaps TRBD2 as D (7 bases). The CDR3 extends over 14 amino acids. The germline V gene encodes CDR1 SGHRS and CDR2 YFSETQ. V was clipped by 4 bases and J by 4 bases, with 12 bases between them. In nucleotides, the CDR3 is TGCGCCAGCAGCCTCCGGGGGGCTTACAATGAGCAGTTCTTC. Translated: CASSLRGAYNEQFF.

This chain links TRBV27 with TRBJ2-1; the D gene is possibly TRBD1 (6 bases). Per germline, CDR1 MNHEY and CDR2 SMNVEV (reference sequence). This CDR3 region has 13 residues. Trimming removed 7 bases from V and 7 bases from J, with 14 bases in between. CDR3 protein: CASTLARGNEQFF. In DNA form, the CDR3 reads TGTGCCAGCACCCTGGCGAGGGGGAATGAGCAGTTCTTC.